The clone carrying this T cell receptor (beta chain) was found many times. Antigen unknown. This entry is derived from a study of identical twins. Study-wide findings and caveats: Zero-insertion analyses might be partly confounded by invariant T cells like MAIT and iNKT. Carriage of fewer insertions was seen in abundant cord blood beta clonotypes, whereas memory repertoires showed none.

A universal primer site arose from template switching, and cDNA bore unique molecular identifiers. TCRdb reanalysed the 5' RACE reads using MiXCR and keeps one entry per CDR3 protein. The table lists 120,000 to 150,000 distinct CDR3 sequences, roughly 3.5% of them singletons. This receptor was taken from a man younger than 35 in good health. The sequenced material came from memory T cells sorted from blood.

The CDR3 nucleotides read TGTGCCATCAGGGGTGGGGATCAGAACACTGAAGCTTTCTTT. Amino acids: CAIRGGDQNTEAFF. The chain couples TRBV10-3 to TRBJ1-1, with D unresolved. Germline CDR1 ENHRY, CDR2 SYGVKD. V was cut by 6 bases and J by 1 base, with 12 bases left in between. The CDR3 length is 14 residues.